Listed below are T cell receptor beta chains from one sample, sequenced in a study of OX40 agonist ivuxolimab in advanced cancers. Only in-frame clones appear in the TCRdb table, and some are missing; sequencing was by immunoSEQ multiplex PCR. The data show tens of thousands of clones, roughly nine tenths seen once. The sample in question was CD4+ or CD8+ T cells sorted from blood, obtained in a trial of the OX40 agonist ivuxolimab. These receptors were obtained from an adult with an advanced solid tumor such as melanoma, head and neck, liver or kidney cancer. CDR3s include the opening cysteine and the closing phenylalanine or tryptophan. D genes are given only for firm matches. A clone size is listed for some rows: how often the clone was seen (once, few, many), or a class if it is expanded.

DNA: TGTGCCAGCAGCAGGGACAGGGGAAGAGAGACCCAGTACTTC
CDR3: CASSRDRGRETQYF
size: .
D: TRBD1
V: TRBV5-6
J: TRBJ2-5

DNA: TGTGCCAGCAGCTTAGTTACAGGGGGGAATGAAAAACTGTTTTTT
CDR3: CASSLVTGGNEKLFF
size: .
D: TRBD1
V: TRBV7-2
J: TRBJ1-4

DNA: TGTGCCAGCAGTGAAATGGGACTAGGGGGGACCCAGTACTTC
CDR3: CASSEMGLGGTQYF
size: .
D: TRBD2
V: TRBV2
J: TRBJ2-5

DNA: TGCAGCGGATTAGACCAAAACTATGGCTACACCTTC
CDR3: CSGLDQNYGYTF
size: .
D: .
V: TRBV29-1
J: TRBJ1-2

DNA: TGTGCCAGCAGCGACGAGCGCCCTGGCTACACCTTC
CDR3: CASSDERPGYTF
size: .
D: .
V: TRBV7-9
J: TRBJ1-2

DNA: TGTGCCAGCAGTACGCAGACGCACGAGCAGTACTTC
CDR3: CASSTQTHEQYF
size: .
D: .
V: TRBV25-1
J: TRBJ2-7

DNA: TGTGCCAGCAGCAGGGGGCGCGGGGATGAAAAACTGTTTTTT
CDR3: CASSRGRGDEKLFF
size: .
D: TRBD1
V: TRBV7-9
J: TRBJ1-4

DNA: TGCGCCAGCAGCTTTGGGACCCGGTCGTACGGGACCCAGTACTTC
CDR3: CASSFGTRSYGTQYF
size: .
D: .
V: TRBV5-1
J: TRBJ2-5

DNA: TGTGCCAGCAGTTTATCGTACTGGGCGGGGGGCCGCGATGAGCAGTTCTTC
CDR3: CASSLSYWAGGRDEQFF
size: .
D: TRBD2
V: TRBV27
J: TRBJ2-1

DNA: TGTGCCAGCAGCTCTGGACTAGCGGGAGGGCCCTACTTAGCGTATGAGCAGTTCTTC
CDR3: CASSSGLAGGPYLAYEQFF
size: .
D: TRBD2
V: TRBV7-9
J: TRBJ2-1

DNA: TGTGCCAGCAGAGGACTAGCGGGAGGGCTAAATGAGCAGTTCTTC
CDR3: CASRGLAGGLNEQFF
size: .
D: TRBD2
V: TRBV2
J: TRBJ2-1

DNA: TGTGCCAGCAGCGTTGCCGCAGGGGGCGTTACAGATACGCAGTATTTT
CDR3: CASSVAAGGVTDTQYF
size: .
D: TRBD1
V: TRBV9
J: TRBJ2-3

DNA: TGTGCCAGCAGCTTACAAGGGTTTTACAATGAGCAGTTCTTC
CDR3: CASSLQGFYNEQFF
size: .
D: .
V: TRBV7-2
J: TRBJ2-1

DNA: TGTGCCAGCAGTGAAGAAGGAGGAAACACCATATATTTT
CDR3: CASSEEGGNTIYF
size: once
D: .
V: TRBV2
J: TRBJ1-3

DNA: TGTGCCAGCAGCTCCAATGGGGGACTAGCCGTCTTC
CDR3: CASSSNGGLAVF
size: .
D: TRBD2
V: TRBV7-6
J: TRBJ2-7

DNA: TGCGCCAGCAGCCACCGTACAGATACGCAGTATTTT
CDR3: CASSHRTDTQYF
size: .
D: .
V: TRBV4-1
J: TRBJ2-3

DNA: TGTGCCAGCAGTGCCGACTCTGCCTATGGCTACACCTTC
CDR3: CASSADSAYGYTF
size: once
D: .
V: TRBV6-6
J: TRBJ1-2

DNA: TGTGCCAGCTCACCCGGACTAAACAATGAGCAGTTCTTC
CDR3: CASSPGLNNEQFF
size: .
D: .
V: TRBV18
J: TRBJ2-1

DNA: TGTGCCAGCAGCCGGACGGGACATCTTAATGAGCAGTTCTTC
CDR3: CASSRTGHLNEQFF
size: once
D: .
V: TRBV5-4
J: TRBJ2-1

DNA: TGTGCCAGCAGTTTACCGGGGTTAAACACCATATATTTT
CDR3: CASSLPGLNTIYF
size: .
D: .
V: TRBV28
J: TRBJ1-3

DNA: TGTGCCAGCAGCCCCCGCGCGTCTAGCACAGATACGCAGTATTTT
CDR3: CASSPRASSTDTQYF
size: .
D: .
V: TRBV21-1
J: TRBJ2-3

DNA: TGTGCCAGCAGTGAACAAGCGGGGGCCAACACCGGGGAGCTGTTTTTT
CDR3: CASSEQAGANTGELFF
size: .
D: TRBD2
V: TRBV6-4
J: TRBJ2-2

DNA: TGTGCCAGCAGCTTAGATATTGGGGGGAGGAATGAGCAGTTCTTC
CDR3: CASSLDIGGRNEQFF
size: .
D: .
V: TRBV13
J: TRBJ2-1

DNA: TGCGCCAGCAAAGGACAGAACACCGGGGAGCTGTTTTTT
CDR3: CASKGQNTGELFF
size: .
D: .
V: TRBV10-1
J: TRBJ2-2

DNA: TGTGCCAGCAGTAAGGGGGCGATAGGGGAGACCCAGTACTTC
CDR3: CASSKGAIGETQYF
size: .
D: TRBD1
V: TRBV2
J: TRBJ2-5

DNA: TGTGCCAGCAGTTTAACTAGCGGGAACACCTACGAGCAGTACTTC
CDR3: CASSLTSGNTYEQYF
size: .
D: TRBD2
V: TRBV27
J: TRBJ2-7

DNA: TGTGCCAGCAGGAGGGGGCCCGCCTACGAGCAGTACTTC
CDR3: CASRRGPAYEQYF
size: .
D: TRBD1
V: TRBV6-5
J: TRBJ2-7

DNA: TGTGCCAGCAGCCGGCGGACCCGGGTGGTCGAAAAACTGTTTTTT
CDR3: CASSRRTRVVEKLFF
size: .
D: .
V: TRBV27
J: TRBJ1-4

DNA: TGCGCCAGCAGCCAGCGGGACATTGGAGGCTATGGCTACACCTTC
CDR3: CASSQRDIGGYGYTF
size: .
D: .
V: TRBV5-1
J: TRBJ1-2

DNA: TGTGCCAGCAGCCTAGCGGGCCCAGGGAGCTACGAGCAGTACTTC
CDR3: CASSLAGPGSYEQYF
size: .
D: TRBD2
V: TRBV7-9
J: TRBJ2-7

DNA: TGTGCCAGCAGGGGGGGGACAGGGAGCTCCTACGAGCAGTACTTC
CDR3: CASRGGTGSSYEQYF
size: .
D: TRBD1
V: TRBV28
J: TRBJ2-7

DNA: TGCGCCAGCAGTCAACGTAGCGGGGGCACACTCTCAGATACGCAGTATTTT
CDR3: CASSQRSGGTLSDTQYF
size: .
D: TRBD2
V: TRBV23-1
J: TRBJ2-3

DNA: TGTGCCAGCAGCGAGATGCCGGCAAGTGGAAACACCATATATTTT
CDR3: CASSEMPASGNTIYF
size: .
D: .
V: TRBV9
J: TRBJ1-3

DNA: TGTGCCATCAGTGGTCAGAATAATGAAAAACTGTTTTTT
CDR3: CAISGQNNEKLFF
size: .
D: .
V: TRBV10-3
J: TRBJ1-4

DNA: TGCGCCAGCGTACCTCTGATGACAGGGCCCACTGGAAACACCATATATTTT
CDR3: CASVPLMTGPTGNTIYF
size: .
D: TRBD1
V: TRBV10-2
J: TRBJ1-3

DNA: TGCGCCAGCAGCTTGGGGACAGTCCAAGAGACCCAGTACTTC
CDR3: CASSLGTVQETQYF
size: .
D: .
V: TRBV5-1
J: TRBJ2-5

DNA: TGTGCCAGCAGTCCGAGGACAGGGGTGAACACTGAAGCTTTCTTT
CDR3: CASSPRTGVNTEAFF
size: .
D: TRBD1
V: TRBV27
J: TRBJ1-1

DNA: TGTGCCAGCAGTTCGGTTGGGGTATCCCACAATGAGCAGTTCTTC
CDR3: CASSSVGVSHNEQFF
size: .
D: .
V: TRBV28
J: TRBJ2-1

DNA: TGTGCCAGCAGCCCCCTAGGAGAGACCCAGTACTTC
CDR3: CASSPLGETQYF
size: .
D: .
V: TRBV5-6
J: TRBJ2-5

DNA: TGTGCCAGCAGTGAAGTTGACAGACTAGCCAAAAACATTCAGTACTTC
CDR3: CASSEVDRLAKNIQYF
size: .
D: .
V: TRBV2
J: TRBJ2-4

DNA: TGTGCCAGCAGGTCCCGGGACAGGGAAGAGACCCAGTACTTC
CDR3: CASRSRDREETQYF
size: .
D: TRBD1
V: TRBV5-6
J: TRBJ2-5

DNA: TGCGCCAGCAGCTGGACAGGGGCTGGCAATTCACCCCTCCACTTT
CDR3: CASSWTGAGNSPLHF
size: .
D: TRBD1
V: TRBV5-1
J: TRBJ1-6

DNA: TGTGCCAGCAGTTTGCGTGGGGAAGGGGAGCTGTTTTTT
CDR3: CASSLRGEGELFF
size: .
D: .
V: TRBV28
J: TRBJ2-2

DNA: TGTGCCACCAGAGCAGGGCGTAACACCGGGGAGCTGTTTTTT
CDR3: CATRAGRNTGELFF
size: .
D: .
V: TRBV15
J: TRBJ2-2

DNA: TGTGCCAGCAGTGAATGGGGGGCCGATCAGCCCCAGCATTTT
CDR3: CASSEWGADQPQHF
size: .
D: .
V: TRBV2
J: TRBJ1-5

DNA: TGTGCCAGCAGTTTGGAGGATACGCAGTATTTT
CDR3: CASSLEDTQYF
size: .
D: .
V: TRBV28
J: TRBJ2-3

DNA: TGTGCCAGCAGCGAGCGAGCGGGACTGAACACCGGGGAGCTGTTTTTT
CDR3: CASSERAGLNTGELFF
size: .
D: TRBD2
V: TRBV11-3
J: TRBJ2-2

DNA: TGTGCCAGCAGCCCAGGCGGGTCCCCGGAGACCCAGTACTTC
CDR3: CASSPGGSPETQYF
size: .
D: .
V: TRBV5-4
J: TRBJ2-5

DNA: TGTGCCAGTAGTATAACAGCCACCCAATCCTACGAGCAGTACTTC
CDR3: CASSITATQSYEQYF
size: .
D: .
V: TRBV19
J: TRBJ2-7

DNA: TGTGCCAGCAGCTCGACAGGGAGGGATGAAAAACTGTTTTTT
CDR3: CASSSTGRDEKLFF
size: .
D: TRBD1
V: TRBV7-9
J: TRBJ1-4

DNA: TGTGCCAGCTCACCACCCCTACCTAACGCCCAAGAGACCCAGTACTTC
CDR3: CASSPPLPNAQETQYF
size: once
D: .
V: TRBV18
J: TRBJ2-5

DNA: TGTGCCAGTACTACAACCTTCTACAATGAGCAGTTCTTC
CDR3: CASTTTFYNEQFF
size: .
D: .
V: TRBV19
J: TRBJ2-1

DNA: TGTGCCAGCAGCTCCCTCTGGGGGGACAGGGGAAACTATGGCTACACCTTC
CDR3: CASSSLWGDRGNYGYTF
size: .
D: TRBD1
V: TRBV11-2
J: TRBJ1-2

DNA: TGTGCCAGCAGCTTGGGTAGGACTAGCGGGAGCAGCGAGCAGTACTTC
CDR3: CASSLGRTSGSSEQYF
size: .
D: TRBD2
V: TRBV5-4
J: TRBJ2-7